A selection of T cell receptor beta chains follows, all from one sample in a study of blood T cell repertoires in COVID-19. The table came from immunoSEQ multiplex PCR; TCRdb's copy has only in-frame clones and leaves some out. This table holds some 100,000 clones, about 86% found once. The sequencing sample was made of peripheral blood. These receptors were obtained from a man in his forties or fifties with COVID-19, enrolled during active disease. CDR3s include the opening cysteine and the closing phenylalanine or tryptophan. D genes are given only for firm matches. Part of the rows lack a size; the others show once, few, many or a class for expanded clones.

v_call: TRBV7-9; d_call: TRBD1; clone_size: NA; j_call: TRBJ1-2; cdr3_length: 13; cdr3_aa: CASSNTGGDGYTF; cdr3_nt: TGTGCCAGCAGCAATACAGGGGGCGACGGCTACACCTTC
v_call: TRBV19; d_call: NA; clone_size: NA; j_call: TRBJ1-2; cdr3_length: 16; cdr3_aa: CASRTSAGLSNYGYTF; cdr3_nt: TGTGCCAGTAGGACTAGCGCCGGATTATCGAACTATGGCTACACCTTC
v_call: TRBV21-1; d_call: NA; clone_size: NA; j_call: TRBJ1-2; cdr3_length: 17; cdr3_aa: CASSNGVPGQGNYGYTF; cdr3_nt: TGTGCCAGCAGCAATGGGGTCCCGGGACAGGGGAACTATGGCTACACCTTC
v_call: TRBV6-6; d_call: TRBD1; clone_size: NA; j_call: TRBJ2-1; cdr3_length: 16; cdr3_aa: CASSLGGQGSYNEQFF; cdr3_nt: TGTGCCAGCAGTCTCGGTGGACAGGGTTCTTACAATGAGCAGTTCTTC
v_call: TRBV19; d_call: TRBD1; clone_size: NA; j_call: TRBJ2-1; cdr3_length: 18; cdr3_aa: CASSREGRWTGAYNEQFF; cdr3_nt: TGTGCCAGTAGCAGAGAGGGCCGGTGGACAGGGGCCTACAATGAGCAGTTCTTC
v_call: TRBV2; d_call: NA; clone_size: few; j_call: TRBJ1-5; cdr3_length: 16; cdr3_aa: CASSELAGASNQPQHF; cdr3_nt: TGTGCCAGCAGTGAACTGGCAGGGGCAAGCAATCAGCCCCAGCATTTT
v_call: TRBV15; d_call: NA; clone_size: once; j_call: TRBJ2-6; cdr3_length: 16; cdr3_aa: CATATGERSGANVLTF; cdr3_nt: TGTGCCACCGCTACGGGGGAGCGCTCTGGGGCCAACGTCCTGACTTTC
v_call: TRBV30; d_call: TRBD2; clone_size: once; j_call: TRBJ2-1; cdr3_length: 16; cdr3_aa: CAWSVGSSGVPFPKFF; cdr3_nt: TGTGCCTGGAGTGTAGGTTCTAGCGGGGTCCCTTTCCCAAAGTTCTTC
v_call: TRBV7-8; d_call: NA; clone_size: once; j_call: TRBJ2-7; cdr3_length: 15; cdr3_aa: CASSTSRHFSYEQYF; cdr3_nt: TGTGCCAGCAGCACAAGTCGACACTTCTCCTACGAGCAGTACTTC
v_call: TRBV25-1; d_call: NA; clone_size: NA; j_call: TRBJ1-1; cdr3_length: 15; cdr3_aa: CASSAFVAGNTEAFF; cdr3_nt: TGTGCCAGCAGTGCTTTTGTTGCCGGGAACACTGAAGCTTTCTTT
v_call: TRBV10-1; d_call: NA; clone_size: NA; j_call: TRBJ1-2; cdr3_length: 14; cdr3_aa: CASSDYGTNYGYTF; cdr3_nt: TGCGCCAGCAGTGATTACGGTACTAACTATGGCTACACCTTC
v_call: TRBV3-1/TRBV3-2; d_call: TRBD2; clone_size: NA; j_call: TRBJ2-7; cdr3_length: 14; cdr3_aa: CASSQEGLAGAKYF; cdr3_nt: TGTGCCAGCAGCCAAGAGGGACTAGCGGGGGCCAAGTACTTC
v_call: TRBV3-1/TRBV3-2; d_call: TRBD1; clone_size: NA; j_call: TRBJ1-2; cdr3_length: 13; cdr3_aa: CASRQGQGTGYTF; cdr3_nt: TGTGCCAGCAGACAGGGACAGGGTACTGGCTACACCTTC
v_call: TRBV6-5; d_call: NA; clone_size: NA; j_call: TRBJ1-2; cdr3_length: 13; cdr3_aa: CASETGNSYGYTF; cdr3_nt: TGTGCCAGCGAAACAGGGAATTCCTATGGCTACACCTTC
v_call: TRBV9; d_call: TRBD1; clone_size: NA; j_call: TRBJ2-1; cdr3_length: 15; cdr3_aa: CASSVDDRAYNEQFF; cdr3_nt: TGTGCCAGCAGCGTAGATGACAGGGCTTACAATGAGCAGTTCTTC
v_call: TRBV9; d_call: NA; clone_size: NA; j_call: TRBJ2-1; cdr3_length: 17; cdr3_aa: CASSPSKGGVSYNEQFF; cdr3_nt: TGTGCCAGCAGCCCATCTAAGGGGGGGGTCTCCTACAATGAGCAGTTCTTC
v_call: TRBV5-4; d_call: TRBD2; clone_size: once; j_call: TRBJ2-3; cdr3_length: 18; cdr3_aa: CASSLWLAGGPGTDTQYF; cdr3_nt: TGTGCCAGCAGCTTGTGGCTAGCGGGGGGGCCCGGCACAGATACGCAGTATTTT
v_call: TRBV28; d_call: NA; clone_size: NA; j_call: TRBJ2-5; cdr3_length: 13; cdr3_aa: CASSFGGRETQYF; cdr3_nt: TGTGCCAGCAGTTTTGGCGGGCGCGAGACCCAGTACTTC
v_call: TRBV6-5; d_call: NA; clone_size: NA; j_call: TRBJ1-2; cdr3_length: 12; cdr3_aa: CASTPRGLGYTF; cdr3_nt: TGTGCCAGCACCCCAAGAGGGCTCGGCTACACCTTC
v_call: TRBV27; d_call: NA; clone_size: NA; j_call: TRBJ1-1; cdr3_length: 13; cdr3_aa: CASSFTGNTEAFF; cdr3_nt: TGTGCCAGCAGTTTTACAGGGAACACTGAAGCTTTCTTT
v_call: TRBV28; d_call: TRBD1; clone_size: few; j_call: TRBJ1-1; cdr3_length: 15; cdr3_aa: CASSPTRTGFTEAFF; cdr3_nt: TGTGCCAGCAGTCCGACCCGGACAGGGTTCACTGAAGCTTTCTTT
v_call: TRBV19; d_call: NA; clone_size: NA; j_call: TRBJ2-7; cdr3_length: 12; cdr3_aa: CASSPGTPILYF; cdr3_nt: TGTGCCAGTTCCCCCGGGACACCGATCTTATACTTC
v_call: TRBV30; d_call: TRBD1; clone_size: NA; j_call: TRBJ1-2; cdr3_length: 15; cdr3_aa: CAWSITTTGTYGYTF; cdr3_nt: TGTGCCTGGAGTATAACCACGACAGGGACCTATGGCTACACCTTC
v_call: TRBV2; d_call: NA; clone_size: NA; j_call: TRBJ2-7; cdr3_length: 19; cdr3_aa: CASSLPGQDFLQSSYEQYF; cdr3_nt: TGTGCCAGCAGCTTGCCGGGACAAGACTTTCTACAAAGCTCCTACGAGCAGTACTTC
v_call: TRBV5-1; d_call: NA; clone_size: NA; j_call: TRBJ1-4; cdr3_length: 14; cdr3_aa: CASSFGGSNEKLFF; cdr3_nt: TGCGCCAGCAGCTTCGGGGGATCTAATGAAAAACTGTTTTTT
v_call: TRBV9; d_call: NA; clone_size: NA; j_call: TRBJ2-5; cdr3_length: 15; cdr3_aa: CASSVGGKYQETQYF; cdr3_nt: TGTGCCAGCAGCGTAGGCGGGAAGTACCAAGAGACCCAGTACTTC
v_call: TRBV2; d_call: TRBD1; clone_size: NA; j_call: TRBJ1-1; cdr3_length: 13; cdr3_aa: CASSVDRATEAFF; cdr3_nt: TGTGCCAGCAGTGTCGACAGGGCGACTGAAGCTTTCTTT
v_call: TRBV30; d_call: NA; clone_size: NA; j_call: TRBJ2-5; cdr3_length: 12; cdr3_aa: CAWSVGQETQYF; cdr3_nt: TGTGCCTGGAGTGTCGGGCAAGAGACCCAGTACTTC
v_call: TRBV28; d_call: NA; clone_size: NA; j_call: TRBJ1-5; cdr3_length: 13; cdr3_aa: CASRRQGNQPQHF; cdr3_nt: TGTGCCAGCAGGCGGCAGGGGAATCAGCCCCAGCATTTT
v_call: TRBV28; d_call: NA; clone_size: NA; j_call: TRBJ2-1; cdr3_length: 13; cdr3_aa: CASHLSAYNEQFF; cdr3_nt: TGTGCCAGCCACCTATCCGCCTACAATGAGCAGTTCTTC
v_call: TRBV19; d_call: TRBD1; clone_size: NA; j_call: TRBJ1-1; cdr3_length: 13; cdr3_aa: CASSSGGYTEAFF; cdr3_nt: TGTGCCAGTAGTTCAGGGGGGTACACTGAAGCTTTCTTT
v_call: TRBV7-2; d_call: NA; clone_size: NA; j_call: TRBJ2-7; cdr3_length: 14; cdr3_aa: CASSLYPGTYEQYF; cdr3_nt: TGTGCCAGCAGCTTATACCCAGGGACCTACGAGCAGTACTTC
v_call: TRBV7-6; d_call: TRBD1; clone_size: NA; j_call: TRBJ2-3; cdr3_length: 15; cdr3_aa: CASSFSGGQGDTQYF; cdr3_nt: TGTGCCAGCAGCTTTAGTGGGGGACAGGGAGATACGCAGTATTTT
v_call: TRBV12-3/TRBV12-4; d_call: TRBD1; clone_size: NA; j_call: TRBJ1-5; cdr3_length: 12; cdr3_aa: CASSPTGGPQHF; cdr3_nt: TGTGCCAGCAGTCCTACAGGGGGGCCCCAGCATTTT
v_call: TRBV19; d_call: NA; clone_size: few; j_call: TRBJ1-1; cdr3_length: 15; cdr3_aa: CASQAPPTKRTEAFF; cdr3_nt: TGTGCCAGCCAAGCCCCCCCCACGAAACGCACTGAAGCTTTCTTT
v_call: TRBV5-1; d_call: TRBD1; clone_size: once; j_call: TRBJ2-5; cdr3_length: 15; cdr3_aa: CASSPRDSIMETQYF; cdr3_nt: TGCGCCAGCAGCCCGAGGGACAGCATAATGGAGACCCAGTACTTC
v_call: TRBV5-1; d_call: TRBD2; clone_size: NA; j_call: TRBJ2-1; cdr3_length: 16; cdr3_aa: CASSSEGLAGYNEQFF; cdr3_nt: TGCGCCAGCAGCTCGGAGGGACTAGCGGGGTACAATGAGCAGTTCTTC
v_call: TRBV6-6; d_call: NA; clone_size: NA; j_call: TRBJ1-5; cdr3_length: 13; cdr3_aa: CAIGTVSNQPQHF; cdr3_nt: TGTGCCATCGGTACAGTCAGCAATCAGCCCCAGCATTTT
v_call: TRBV11-2; d_call: NA; clone_size: NA; j_call: TRBJ1-1; cdr3_length: 15; cdr3_aa: CASSLDRGRGTEAFF; cdr3_nt: TGTGCCAGCAGCTTAGACAGAGGGAGAGGCACTGAAGCTTTCTTT
v_call: TRBV27; d_call: TRBD1; clone_size: NA; j_call: TRBJ1-6; cdr3_length: 15; cdr3_aa: CASSLVPQGGSPLHF; cdr3_nt: TGTGCCAGCAGTCTAGTACCTCAGGGGGGCTCACCCCTCCACTTT
v_call: TRBV29-1; d_call: NA; clone_size: once; j_call: TRBJ1-2; cdr3_length: 14; cdr3_aa: CSVLSPDSGYGYTF; cdr3_nt: TGCAGCGTCCTAAGCCCGGACAGTGGGTATGGCTACACCTTC
v_call: TRBV19; d_call: NA; clone_size: few; j_call: TRBJ1-6; cdr3_length: 10; cdr3_aa: CASTFSPLHF; cdr3_nt: TGTGCCAGTACTTTCTCACCCCTCCACTTT
v_call: TRBV2; d_call: NA; clone_size: few; j_call: TRBJ1-5; cdr3_length: 14; cdr3_aa: CASNGGASNQPQHF; cdr3_nt: TGTGCCAGCAACGGGGGGGCTAGCAATCAGCCCCAGCATTTT
v_call: TRBV2; d_call: NA; clone_size: NA; j_call: TRBJ2-2; cdr3_length: 15; cdr3_aa: CASRRDRGSSEELFF; cdr3_nt: TGTGCCAGCAGGAGAGATCGAGGGAGTAGCGAGGAGCTGTTTTTT
v_call: TRBV2; d_call: NA; clone_size: NA; j_call: TRBJ1-1; cdr3_length: 14; cdr3_aa: CASFPGRGNTEAFF; cdr3_nt: TGTGCCAGCTTCCCAGGCAGGGGGAACACTGAAGCTTTCTTT
v_call: TRBV2; d_call: NA; clone_size: NA; j_call: TRBJ2-7; cdr3_length: 11; cdr3_aa: CASSVMSSQYF; cdr3_nt: TGTGCCAGCAGTGTTATGTCTTCGCAGTACTTC
v_call: TRBV4-3; d_call: TRBD1; clone_size: NA; j_call: TRBJ1-3; cdr3_length: 18; cdr3_aa: CASSQDRTGGLIGNTIYF; cdr3_nt: TGCGCCAGCAGCCAAGATCGGACAGGGGGCTTAATAGGAAACACCATATATTTT
v_call: TRBV6-5; d_call: NA; clone_size: NA; j_call: TRBJ1-1; cdr3_length: 14; cdr3_aa: CASSYGGGMAEAFF; cdr3_nt: TGTGCCAGCAGTTACGGTGGGGGCATGGCTGAAGCTTTCTTT
v_call: TRBV19; d_call: NA; clone_size: NA; j_call: TRBJ1-1; cdr3_length: 14; cdr3_aa: CASSRERWNTEAFF; cdr3_nt: TGTGCCAGTAGCCGAGAAAGATGGAACACTGAAGCTTTCTTT
v_call: TRBV7-3; d_call: TRBD2; clone_size: NA; j_call: TRBJ2-7; cdr3_length: 14; cdr3_aa: CASSFLPGGYEQYF; cdr3_nt: TGTGCCAGCAGCTTTCTGCCGGGGGGCTACGAGCAGTACTTC
v_call: TRBV7-3; d_call: TRBD1; clone_size: NA; j_call: TRBJ2-3; cdr3_length: 17; cdr3_aa: CASSLGQGTDFSDTQYF; cdr3_nt: TGTGCCAGCAGCTTGGGACAGGGTACGGACTTTTCAGATACGCAGTATTTT
v_call: TRBV6-5; d_call: TRBD1; clone_size: NA; j_call: TRBJ2-7; cdr3_length: 14; cdr3_aa: CASSRDRGHIEQYF; cdr3_nt: TGTGCCAGCAGCCGGGACAGGGGGCACATCGAGCAGTACTTC
v_call: TRBV28; d_call: TRBD1; clone_size: NA; j_call: TRBJ1-6; cdr3_length: 15; cdr3_aa: CASSPPDRANSPLHF; cdr3_nt: TGTGCCAGCAGTCCTCCAGACAGGGCTAATTCACCCCTCCACTTT
v_call: TRBV5-1; d_call: TRBD2; clone_size: NA; j_call: TRBJ2-3; cdr3_length: 17; cdr3_aa: CASSPRTSGGATDTQYF; cdr3_nt: TGCGCCAGCAGCCCACGGACTAGCGGGGGGGCCACAGATACGCAGTATTTT
v_call: TRBV9; d_call: NA; clone_size: once; j_call: TRBJ2-7; cdr3_length: 14; cdr3_aa: CASSVAQDPREQYF; cdr3_nt: TGTGCCAGCAGCGTAGCCCAGGATCCTCGGGAGCAGTACTTC
v_call: TRBV5-4; d_call: NA; clone_size: NA; j_call: TRBJ2-1; cdr3_length: 16; cdr3_aa: CASSLGPGGPNNEQFF; cdr3_nt: TGTGCCAGCAGCTTGGGGCCGGGGGGCCCCAACAATGAGCAGTTCTTC
v_call: TRBV6-4; d_call: TRBD2; clone_size: NA; j_call: TRBJ2-5; cdr3_length: 20; cdr3_aa: CASSAPGTSGAASGQETQYF; cdr3_nt: TGTGCCAGCAGTGCCCCCGGGACTAGCGGGGCAGCCTCCGGGCAAGAGACCCAGTACTTC
v_call: TRBV12-3/TRBV12-4; d_call: NA; clone_size: NA; j_call: TRBJ1-1; cdr3_length: 12; cdr3_aa: CASSRQFTEAFF; cdr3_nt: TGTGCCAGCAGCAGACAATTCACTGAAGCTTTCTTT
v_call: TRBV4-2; d_call: TRBD2; clone_size: few; j_call: TRBJ2-1; cdr3_length: 17; cdr3_aa: CASSHPKGERGANEQFF; cdr3_nt: TGTGCCAGCAGCCATCCCAAGGGGGAGCGGGGGGCCAATGAGCAGTTCTTC
v_call: TRBV6-2/TRBV6-3; d_call: TRBD1; clone_size: NA; j_call: TRBJ1-2; cdr3_length: 15; cdr3_aa: CASSPDRGRAYGYTF; cdr3_nt: TGTGCCAGCAGCCCTGACAGGGGGCGGGCCTATGGCTACACCTTC